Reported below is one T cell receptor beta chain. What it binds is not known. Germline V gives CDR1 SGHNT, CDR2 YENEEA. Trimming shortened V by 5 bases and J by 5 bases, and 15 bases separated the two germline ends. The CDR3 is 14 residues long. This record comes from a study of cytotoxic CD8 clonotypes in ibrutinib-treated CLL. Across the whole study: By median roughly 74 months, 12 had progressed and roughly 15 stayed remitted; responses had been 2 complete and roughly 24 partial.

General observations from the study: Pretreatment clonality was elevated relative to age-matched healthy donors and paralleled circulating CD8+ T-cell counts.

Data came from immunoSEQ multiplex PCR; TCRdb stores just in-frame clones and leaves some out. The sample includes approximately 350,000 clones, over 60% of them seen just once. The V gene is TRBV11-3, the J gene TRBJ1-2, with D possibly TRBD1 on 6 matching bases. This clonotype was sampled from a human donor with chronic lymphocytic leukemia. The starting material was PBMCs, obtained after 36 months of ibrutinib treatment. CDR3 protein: CASSASGTFYGYTF. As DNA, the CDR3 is TGTGCCAGCAGCGCCTCCGGGACATTTTATGGCTACACCTTC.